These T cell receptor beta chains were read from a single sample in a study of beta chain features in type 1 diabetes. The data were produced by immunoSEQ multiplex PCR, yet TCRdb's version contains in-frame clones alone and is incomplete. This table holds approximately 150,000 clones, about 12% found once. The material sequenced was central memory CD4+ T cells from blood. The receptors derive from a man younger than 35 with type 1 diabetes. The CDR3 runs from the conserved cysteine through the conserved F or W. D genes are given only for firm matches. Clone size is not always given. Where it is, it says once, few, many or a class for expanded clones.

TGTGCCAGCAGTTACTCGTTCTTGAACACCGGGGAGCTGTTTTTT,CASSYSFLNTGELFF,.,many,TRBV6-5,TRBJ2-2
TGCAGCGCAGGACAGGGGAACACCGGGGAGCTGTTTTTT,CSAGQGNTGELFF,TRBD1,few,TRBV29-1,TRBJ2-2
TGCAGCGTTCTATTAACCTACGAGCAGTACTTC,CSVLLTYEQYF,.,.,TRBV29-1,TRBJ2-7
TGTGCCAGCAGCTTACTACACCTAGAGACCCAGTACTTC,CASSLLHLETQYF,.,few,TRBV11-2,TRBJ2-5
TGTGCCAGCAGCCCTCGCTACGAGCAGTACTTC,CASSPRYEQYF,.,few,TRBV7-2,TRBJ2-7
TGTGCCTGGAGTGGAGGGTCAAGCGAAAAACTGTTTTTT,CAWSGGSSEKLFF,.,.,TRBV30,TRBJ1-4
TGTGCCAGCAGTTTATTCCTGGACAGCTATGGCTACACCTTC,CASSLFLDSYGYTF,.,.,TRBV27,TRBJ1-2
TGTGCCAGCAGCTTAGTGGAGGCAGCCCGCACTGAAGCTTTCTTT,CASSLVEAARTEAFF,.,few,TRBV7-6,TRBJ1-1
TGTGCCAGCAGCCTCGGACAGGGTTCAACCGGGGAGCTGTTTTTT,CASSLGQGSTGELFF,TRBD1,few,TRBV7-9,TRBJ2-2
TGTGCCAGCAGCCCTACCCACAGGGACACTGAAGCTTTCTTT,CASSPTHRDTEAFF,.,.,TRBV7-8,TRBJ1-1
TGCGCCAGCCAGACAGGGGTGAATGGCTACACCTTC,CASQTGVNGYTF,TRBD1,.,TRBV10-2,TRBJ1-2
TGTGCCAGCAGTGAAGCTTTTGACGTACGCTATGGCTACACCTTC,CASSEAFDVRYGYTF,.,.,TRBV6-1,TRBJ1-2
TGCGCCAGCAGCTCACAGGCACTCTCCTACAATGAGCAGTTCTTC,CASSSQALSYNEQFF,.,few,TRBV5-1,TRBJ2-1
TGTGCCAGCAGAACACGCCAGGGGGGGATCACTGAAGCTTTCTTT,CASRTRQGGITEAFF,TRBD1,few,TRBV27,TRBJ1-1
TGTGCCAGCAGCTTACGGGCGGTGAACACTGAAGCTTTCTTT,CASSLRAVNTEAFF,.,few,TRBV13,TRBJ1-1
TGTGCCAGCAGTCCGGGACAGGGCCTTGGCTACACCTTC,CASSPGQGLGYTF,TRBD1,.,TRBV28,TRBJ1-2
TGCAGCGTGAGTCAGGGGGTCTACGAGCAGTACTTC,CSVSQGVYEQYF,TRBD1,few,TRBV29-1,TRBJ2-7
TGTGCCAGCAGCTTAATCGAGGGCACAGATACGCAGTATTTT,CASSLIEGTDTQYF,.,few,TRBV7-3,TRBJ2-3
TGTGCCACCAATGCACGCAACACTGAAGCTTTCTTT,CATNARNTEAFF,.,.,TRBV28,TRBJ1-1
TGTGCCAGCAGTGACCCGGGACCCTCGGGGACCCAGTACTTC,CASSDPGPSGTQYF,.,.,TRBV25-1,TRBJ2-5
TGCGCCAGCAGCCAGTACAGCCCGGGACAGGGGAATAATTCACCCCTCCACTTT,CASSQYSPGQGNNSPLHF,TRBD1,.,TRBV4-1,TRBJ1-6
TGTGCCAGCAGTTACTCAGGCAGCGTAAATTCACCCCTCCACTTT,CASSYSGSVNSPLHF,.,few,TRBV6-5,TRBJ1-6
TGTGCCAGCGAACCACGGGAAGAGACCCAGTACTTC,CASEPREETQYF,.,few,TRBV2,TRBJ2-5
TGTGCCAGCAGCTTAGGGCAGATCAATGAGCAGTTCTTC,CASSLGQINEQFF,.,many,TRBV7-2,TRBJ2-1
TGTGCCAGCAGTCTATCCGGGGTTCGGAACATTCAGTACTTC,CASSLSGVRNIQYF,.,.,TRBV27,TRBJ2-4
TGTGCCAGCAGCTCCGGACAGGCAACTATCTACACCTTC,CASSSGQATIYTF,TRBD1,few,TRBV6-6,TRBJ1-2
TGTGCCAGCAGCTTGAAACGCGAGCAGTTCTTC,CASSLKREQFF,.,few,TRBV5-4,TRBJ2-1
TGTGCCAGCAGCTTAATTTTAGGAGATACGCAGTATTTT,CASSLILGDTQYF,.,.,TRBV7-9,TRBJ2-3
TGTGCCAGTAGTTTCGGGAGGATTGGCACTGAAGCTTTCTTT,CASSFGRIGTEAFF,.,.,TRBV19,TRBJ1-1
TGTGCCAGCAGCTTGGATTCTGGGAATTCACCCCTCCACTTT,CASSLDSGNSPLHF,.,.,TRBV5-4,TRBJ1-6
TGTGCCAGCAGCGTAGAGGGCCGGATGAACACTGAAGCTTTCTTT,CASSVEGRMNTEAFF,.,few,TRBV9,TRBJ1-1
TGTGCCTGGAGTCGAGATTGGACCGGTCCCAGGAGCGAAAAACTGTTTTTT,CAWSRDWTGPRSEKLFF,.,few,TRBV30,TRBJ1-4
TGTGCCAGCAGCTTAGTCAGGGGGAACACCGGGGAGCTGTTTTTT,CASSLVRGNTGELFF,.,few,TRBV7-8,TRBJ2-2
TGCAGCCCGGGCGAGCGGGTGGCCAAAAACATTCAGTACTTC,CSPGERVAKNIQYF,.,few,TRBV29-1,TRBJ2-4
TGCGCCAGCAGACTGGCCCAGTATGAGCAGTTCTTC,CASRLAQYEQFF,.,.,TRBV5-1,TRBJ2-1
TGCGCCAGCAGCGCCCAGGGAGGTGAGACCCAGTACTTC,CASSAQGGETQYF,.,.,TRBV5-1,TRBJ2-5
TGCGCCAGCAGTTTTGGCCAGGGGCAAAGCACTGAAGCTTTCTTT,CASSFGQGQSTEAFF,.,.,TRBV5-1,TRBJ1-1